A selection of T cell receptor beta chains follows, all from one sample in a study of T cell responses to AZD1222 COVID-19 vaccine. Profiled with immunoSEQ multiplex PCR; TCRdb holds only in-frame clones, not every one. The sample consists of 75,000 to 90,000 clones, about 82% of them appearing once. The source was peripheral blood, collected on day 0 of AZD1222 vaccination. These receptors all come from an adult in good health. Each CDR3 is given with its conserved first and last residue. D genes are given only for firm matches. Where a row states a size, it is once, few, many or the class of an expanded clone; other rows omit it.

D | J | V | size | DNA | CDR3
TRBD1 | TRBJ1-6 | TRBV2 | - | TGTGCCAGCAGGCAGGACAGGATCTATAATTCACCCCTCCACTTT | CASRQDRIYNSPLHF
TRBD1 | TRBJ2-7 | TRBV2 | - | TGTGCCAGCGGGGAGACAGGGGAGTTTGGGTACTTC | CASGETGEFGYF
- | TRBJ1-5 | TRBV7-8 | - | TGTGCCAGCAGCTTAAGTGGCTGGGGGCTAAATCAGCCCCAGCATTTT | CASSLSGWGLNQPQHF
- | TRBJ1-5 | TRBV28 | - | TGTGCCAGCACCCGGGGGGGGTATAGCAATCAGCCCCAGCATTTT | CASTRGGYSNQPQHF
- | TRBJ1-4 | TRBV6-2/TRBV6-3 | - | TGTGCCAGCAGTATGACGGGGCTCCTAGAAAAACTGTTTTTT | CASSMTGLLEKLFF
- | TRBJ1-2 | TRBV4-1 | - | TGCGCCAGCAGCCAAGAGGGAAGTTACTATGGCTACACCTTC | CASSQEGSYYGYTF
- | TRBJ2-3 | TRBV13 | - | TGTGCCAGCAGCTTAGAGAATGGACAGCAGTATTTT | CASSLENGQQYF
- | TRBJ2-7 | TRBV2 | - | TGTGCCACCCGAGGAGGAGGGGGCGCATTCCACGAGCAGTACTTC | CATRGGGGAFHEQYF
TRBD1 | TRBJ1-3 | TRBV6-5 | - | TGTGCCAGCAGTTACACTGGGACAGGGCCCGGAAACACCATATATTTT | CASSYTGTGPGNTIYF
- | TRBJ1-3 | TRBV15 | few | TGTGCCACCAGCAGGACAGGATTATCAGGAAACACCATATATTTT | CATSRTGLSGNTIYF
TRBD1 | TRBJ1-3 | TRBV2 | - | TGTGCCAGCAGTTGGGACAGAACCTCTGGAAACACCATATATTTT | CASSWDRTSGNTIYF
TRBD1 | TRBJ1-5 | TRBV28 | - | TGTGCCAGCAGTCCATTACCCCCTCCCAGGGGGAGCAATCAGCCCCAGCATTTT | CASSPLPPPRGSNQPQHF
- | TRBJ2-4 | TRBV21-1 | - | TGTGCCAGCAGCGTGGGAGGGACTAGCGGAGACAACCGAGCCAAAAACATTCAGTACTTC | CASSVGGTSGDNRAKNIQYF
- | TRBJ1-5 | TRBV6-2/TRBV6-3 | - | TGTGCCAGCAGCCACGGACTCATCAATCAGCCCCAGCATTTT | CASSHGLINQPQHF
TRBD2 | TRBJ2-1 | TRBV18 | - | TGTGCCAGCTCACCGCTAGCGGGAGGGGAAGAGCAGTTCTTC | CASSPLAGGEEQFF
- | TRBJ2-5 | TRBV4-2 | - | TGTGCCAGCAGCCAAGATAAAGAGACCCAGTACTTC | CASSQDKETQYF
TRBD1 | TRBJ1-2 | TRBV6-5 | - | TGTGCCAGCAGGACCCCACAGGGGACCTATGGCTACACCTTC | CASRTPQGTYGYTF
- | TRBJ2-1 | TRBV29-1 | - | TGCAGCGTTGCCGGGACTGTTTACAATGAGCAGTTCTTC | CSVAGTVYNEQFF
- | TRBJ2-1 | TRBV4-2 | - | TGTGCCAGCAGCCAAGAAGGGACTCTCCTTTCCTACAATGAGCAGTTCTTC | CASSQEGTLLSYNEQFF
- | TRBJ2-2 | TRBV14 | - | TGTGCCAGCAGCCGAGGCGCGAACACCGGGGAGCTGTTTTTT | CASSRGANTGELFF
- | TRBJ1-3 | TRBV5-1 | - | TGCGCCAGCAGCTTGGCAGGGTCATTCAGCTCTGGAAACACCATATATTTT | CASSLAGSFSSGNTIYF
- | TRBJ2-1 | TRBV5-1 | - | TGCGCCAGCAGCTTGGGGTCTACAGGCTACAATGAGCAGTTCTTC | CASSLGSTGYNEQFF
- | TRBJ2-1 | TRBV28 | few | TGTGCCAGCAGTTTGGAGGGCAGCTACAATGAGCAGTTCTTC | CASSLEGSYNEQFF
- | TRBJ2-5 | TRBV5-4 | - | TGTGCCAGCAGCCGGGGTTCGGATCAAGAGACCCAGTACTTC | CASSRGSDQETQYF